This T cell receptor beta chain was recorded in a study of beta chain features in type 1 diabetes. Study outcomes and limitations: Among patients with Type 1 diabetes, TCRB CDR3s were moderately but significantly shorter in every one of the four CD4+ subsets. An over-representation of cells with high TCR expression could result from cDNA sequencing.

The sample holds a few counts of this clone. The antigen is undetermined. A much larger clone differs by one base, so this may be a read error. The germline V gene has CDR1 SQVTM and CDR2 ANQGSEA. CDR3 length equals 13 residues. Trimming pared 4 bases from V and 10 bases from J, leaving 17 bases between. Since all of the isolated RNA was reverse transcribed, expressed TCRB transcripts were what got sequenced. Generated by immunoSEQ multiplex PCR, the TCRdb table keeps only in-frame clones and is missing some. The sample records 200,000 to 250,000 clones, 9.5% to 13% being singletons. There was one heparinised blood draw per donor, averaging around 100 mL.

V gene TRBV29-1 combines with J gene TRBJ2-1, with TRBD2 as a possible D gene (7 bases). This clonotype originated in a man aged 18-30 years in good health. The sequencing sample was made of central memory CD4+ T cells from blood. The CDR3 sequence is CSVAQGGGAEQFF. In DNA, the CDR3 is TGCAGCGTTGCCCAAGGCGGGGGCGCCGAGCAGTTCTTC.